A few counts support the clone carrying this T cell receptor beta chain. Peripheral blood and lesional scalp punch biopsies came from alopecia areata patients. Reverse transcription of extracted RNA yielded cDNA, which provided the sequencing template. Repertoires were generated with immunoSEQ multiplex PCR, while TCRdb's copy carries only in-frame clones and drops some. The sample has 150,000 or so clones, around 50% seen once. This sample was taken from a study of CD8+ T cells in alopecia areata. The CDR3 is made up of 18 amino acids. Per the germline V gene, CDR1 is MNHNS and CDR2 is SASEGT. V lost 4 bases and J lost 0; bases outside the gene matches: 12.

The sample was CD4+ T cells sorted from blood. This sequence originates from a human donor with alopecia areata. The genes are TRBV6-1 and TRBJ2-1; 7 nucleotides align to TRBD2. The CDR3 DNA sequence: TGTGCCAGCAGTGTTCGACTAGCCCTTATAAGCTCCTACAATGAGCAGTTCTTC. Encoded protein: CASSVRLALISSYNEQFF.